These 2 T cell receptor beta chains were all obtained from the same sample, sequenced in a study of regulatory T cells in long-lasting Graves disease. Time point given: newly diagnosed GD, antithyroid drugs for less than 3 months. RNA extracted from PBMCs served as the sequencing template. iRepertoire HTBI primers and Arm-PCR of CDR3 regions built TCR beta libraries. TCRdb processed the multiplex PCR reads anew with MiXCR; each CDR3 protein has one entry. The data hold 350,000 to 500,000 distinct CDR3 sequences, with 12% to 15% observed a single time. These data also featured in a second study, about T cells in Graves' hyperthyroidism and ophthalmopathy.

The sequenced sample was peripheral blood mononuclear cells (PBMCs), obtained at new diagnosis, from a patient treated with antithyroid drugs. The receptors stem from a woman aged 45-65 years with Graves disease.

The chain couples TRBV20-1 to TRBJ1-5, with no clear D. Trimming took 7 bases from V and 5 from J, leaving 18 bases between them. This CDR3 has 14 residues. Per germline, CDR1 DFQATT and CDR2 SNEGSKA (reference sequence). The CDR3 region is CSVPTLLWDQPQHF. CDR3 DNA sequence: TGCAGTGTCCCGACTTTGCTTTGGGATCAGCCCCAGCATTTT.

CDR3 bases: TGTGCCAGCAGCCCAGGGGTTGGTGGCGATACGCAGTATTTT. Translated: CASSPGVGGDTQYF. This chain connects TRBV7-6 to TRBJ2-3; TRBD1 might be the D (6 bases). Deletions cut 5 bases from V and 6 bases from J, with 15 bases between. The CDR3 runs to 14 residues. CDR1 and CDR2 (germline): SGHVS, FNYEAQ.